A selection of T cell receptor beta chains follows, all from one sample in a study of vaccination effects on CD4 cells after COVID-19. Their antigens remain unidentified. Sequenced by immunoSEQ multiplex PCR; TCRdb stores in-frame clones only, minus some. This sample carries tens of thousands of clones, roughly 63% of them seen once, and the ten largest clones take roughly 8.6%. Sample: CD4+ T cells from PBMCs cultured with SARS-CoV-2 spike peptides, taken after COVID-19 vaccination. The source is a human donor who received a COVID-19 vaccine. CDR3s leave out the opening cysteine and the closing phenylalanine or tryptophan. Fields, in order: V gene, J gene, CDR3 protein.

TRBV10-1	TRBJ2-3	ASSEKTGRTDTQY
TRBV5-1	TRBJ2-1	ASSLLAGAGEQF
TRBV20-1	TRBJ1-6	SASWDSLSNSPLH
TRBV10-3	TRBJ2-5	AISGVRDDRETQY
TRBV6-5	TRBJ1-2	ASSIQGAVGYT
TRBV3-1/TRBV3-2	TRBJ2-1	ASSHRAYNEQF
TRBV10-3	TRBJ2-3	AITDRGRADTQY
TRBV5-1	TRBJ2-4	ASSSGRNIQY
TRBV3-1/TRBV3-2	TRBJ1-1	ASSQEGFRAGTEAF
TRBV2	TRBJ2-1	ASKGGYNEQF
TRBV19	TRBJ1-1	ASTNPGFNTEAF
TRBV11-2	TRBJ2-1	ASSLELGGHNEQF
TRBV9	TRBJ1-5	ASSSGQGWQPQH
TRBV11-2	TRBJ2-1	ASSSGTPPNEQF
TRBV10-3	TRBJ2-2	AIRTSGRAGPGELF
TRBV11-2	TRBJ2-5	ASSSPAETQY
TRBV5-1	TRBJ1-2	ASSLVVVGLDGYT
TRBV15	TRBJ2-3	ATSRGPEKDTQY
TRBV6-5	TRBJ2-2	ASSYLAGGPPGELF
TRBV12-3/TRBV12-4	TRBJ1-1	ASSSETNTEAF
TRBV14	TRBJ1-2	ASSQRDGSVSGYT
TRBV5-6	TRBJ2-7	ASSFVSGFTYEQY
TRBV9	TRBJ1-1	ASSVATSGVTEAF
TRBV27	TRBJ2-7	ASSSPGQGAYEQY
TRBV6-5	TRBJ1-4	ASRSGQVIEKLF
TRBV6-5	TRBJ2-5	ASSRDYPPGTQY
TRBV2	TRBJ1-1	ASRPRGGVDTEAF
TRBV6-5	TRBJ2-7	ASSGTGETLYEQY
TRBV19	TRBJ1-1	ASSAGLTGNTEAF
TRBV11-3	TRBJ2-1	ASSLDQGGRGNEQF
TRBV10-1	TRBJ1-1	ASSKGQGLSNTEAF
TRBV6-5	TRBJ2-7	ASSYSETGSYEQY
TRBV27	TRBJ2-1	ASSLSENAFREQF
TRBV6-2/TRBV6-3	TRBJ2-1	ASSTGTSGAISYNEQF
TRBV13	TRBJ1-2	ASSSNDRGYT
TRBV5-4	TRBJ1-6	ASSLLGGRGNSPLH
TRBV13	TRBJ1-2	ASSLAPGQGGYGYT
TRBV5-1	TRBJ2-1	ASSLARGSYNEQF
TRBV3-1/TRBV3-2	TRBJ2-3	ASGRVGGAGTDTQY
TRBV25-1	TRBJ2-6	ASSLSGANVLT
TRBV3-1/TRBV3-2	TRBJ2-4	ASAQMGSRGGNIQY
TRBV11-2	TRBJ1-2	ASSLDGGRRYYGYT
TRBV7-9	TRBJ1-1	ASSWTGGAGTEAF
TRBV5-1	TRBJ2-5	ASTKRGGGGETQY
TRBV6-5	TRBJ2-7	ASSYYAGPFSYEQY
TRBV5-4	TRBJ1-2	ASHGTPKDGYT
TRBV18	TRBJ2-3	ASSPLRGGSTDTQY
TRBV6-1	TRBJ2-6	ASSENRDRGHGGGANVLT
TRBV10-2	TRBJ1-1	ASISGQGQVNTEAF
TRBV2	TRBJ1-5	ASRNQPQH